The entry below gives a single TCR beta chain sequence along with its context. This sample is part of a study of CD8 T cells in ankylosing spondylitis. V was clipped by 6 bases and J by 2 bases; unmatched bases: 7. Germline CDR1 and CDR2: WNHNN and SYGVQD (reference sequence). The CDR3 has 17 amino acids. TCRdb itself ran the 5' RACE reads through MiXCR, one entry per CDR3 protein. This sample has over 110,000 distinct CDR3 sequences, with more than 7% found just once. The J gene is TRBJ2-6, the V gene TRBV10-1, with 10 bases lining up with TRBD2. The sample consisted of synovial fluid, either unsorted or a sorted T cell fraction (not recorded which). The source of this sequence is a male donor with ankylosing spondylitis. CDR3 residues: CASSPLSGRTGANVLTF. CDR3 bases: TGCGCCAGCAGCCCCCTTAGCGGGAGGACTGGGGCCAACGTCCTGACTTTC.